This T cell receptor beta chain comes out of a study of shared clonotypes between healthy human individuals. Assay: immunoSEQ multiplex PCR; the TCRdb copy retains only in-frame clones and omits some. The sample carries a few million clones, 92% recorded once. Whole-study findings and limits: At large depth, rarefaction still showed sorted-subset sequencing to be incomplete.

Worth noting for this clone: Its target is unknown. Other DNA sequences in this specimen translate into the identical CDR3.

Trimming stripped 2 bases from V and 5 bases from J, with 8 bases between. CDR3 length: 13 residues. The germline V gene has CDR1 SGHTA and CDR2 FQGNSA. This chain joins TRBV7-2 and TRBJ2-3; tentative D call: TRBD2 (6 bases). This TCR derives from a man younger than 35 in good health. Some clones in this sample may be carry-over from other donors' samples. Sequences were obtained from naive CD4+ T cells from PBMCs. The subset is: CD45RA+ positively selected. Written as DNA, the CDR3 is TGTGCCAGCAGCTTACTCGGGAGAGATACGCAGTATTTT. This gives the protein CASSLLGRDTQYF.